This T cell receptor (beta chain) was sequenced during a study of cytomegalovirus exposure and HLA in healthy donors. The PCR was carried out with 60 Vbeta primers and 13 Jbeta primers. TCRdb keeps only in-frame clones here, not all; method: immunoSEQ multiplex PCR. Of about 120,000 clones detected, around three fifths appear once; the ten largest clones hold roughly 8.6%. Material: PBMCs. The sequence was collected from a woman in her thirties or forties in good health and CMV-seropositive.

CDR3 region: CASSEGTSGNEQFF. DNA for the CDR3: TGTGCCAGCAGTGAGGGGACTAGCGGCAATGAGCAGTTCTTC. The rearrangement joins TRBV6-4 to TRBJ2-1, with TRBD2 matching 11 bases. CDR1 is MRHNA and CDR2 is SNTAGT in the germline V gene. Germline trimming cut 3 bases from V and 6 bases from J; bases unmatched to any gene: 1. The CDR3 covers 14 residues.